This TCR beta chain was identified in a study of T cells in Graves' hyperthyroidism and ophthalmopathy. General study findings and limits: A model of 13 V-J pairs discriminated ophthalmopathy from stable hyperthyroidism. Researchers found most expanded thyroid clonotypes above 0.001 in blood as well.

From RNA transcripts, TCR beta CDR3 regions were amplified. In the first-round RT-PCR of the TCR CDR3, the HTBI primer set was used. TCRdb ran MiXCR on the multiplex PCR reads and lists one entry per CDR3 protein. The sample records hundreds of thousands of distinct CDR3 sequences, 16% being singletons. This clonotype occurred many times. No antigen is known for it. Per the germline V gene, CDR1 is MNHEY and CDR2 is SVGAGI. Losses at the gene ends were 0 bases for V and 2 bases for J; bases not matched to a gene: 4. The CDR3 runs to 15 residues. Among ophthalmopathy patients, the Clinical Activity Score reached at least 3, the NOSPECS grade reached at least 4, and duration remained under 3 months.

The specimen was blood. The J gene is TRBJ2-7, the V gene TRBV6-5; 7 bases align to TRBD1. This TCR came from a woman between 40 and 50 years old with Graves' ophthalmopathy. The CDR3 DNA is TGTGCCAGCAGTTACTCAAAGCAGGGGGCCTACGAGCAGTACTTC. This gives the protein CASSYSKQGAYEQYF.